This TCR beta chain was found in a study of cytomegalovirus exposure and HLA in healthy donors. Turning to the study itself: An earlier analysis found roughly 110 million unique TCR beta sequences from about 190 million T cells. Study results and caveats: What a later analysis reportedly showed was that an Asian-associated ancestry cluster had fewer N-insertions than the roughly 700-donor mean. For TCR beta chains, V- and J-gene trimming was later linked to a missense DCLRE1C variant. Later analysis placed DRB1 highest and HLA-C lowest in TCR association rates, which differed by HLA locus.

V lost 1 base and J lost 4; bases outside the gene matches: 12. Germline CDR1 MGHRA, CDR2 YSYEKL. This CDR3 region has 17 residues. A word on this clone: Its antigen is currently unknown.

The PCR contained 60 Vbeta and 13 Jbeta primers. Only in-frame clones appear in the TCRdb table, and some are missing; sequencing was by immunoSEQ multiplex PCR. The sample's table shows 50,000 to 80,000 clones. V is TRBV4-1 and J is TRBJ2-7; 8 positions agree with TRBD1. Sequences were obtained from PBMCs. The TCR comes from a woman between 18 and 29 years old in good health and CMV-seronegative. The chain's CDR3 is CASSQVVADRVPYEQYF. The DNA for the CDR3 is TGCGCCAGCAGCCAAGTTGTAGCGGACAGGGTCCCTTACGAGCAGTACTTC.